This T cell receptor (beta chain) was documented in a study of cytomegalovirus exposure and HLA in healthy donors. Points on this clone: What it recognizes is unknown.

V was cut by 3 bases and J by 2 bases, with 8 bases left in between. This CDR3 has 14 amino acids. CDR1 is MNHNS and CDR2 is SASEGT in the germline V gene. Study-level results: Equally common other TCR beta chains were less clonally expanded than HLA-associated ones, a later analysis found.

The PCR had 60 Vbeta and 13 Jbeta primers. Assay: immunoSEQ multiplex PCR; the TCRdb copy retains only in-frame clones and omits some. The table has under 120,000 clones, 74% seen once. This TCR derives from a man aged 50 or older in good health and CMV-seropositive. J is TRBJ2-1 and V is TRBV6-1; D is undetermined. The sequencing sample was made of PBMCs. CDR3: CASSDRLAYNEQFF. As DNA, the CDR3 is TGTGCCAGCAGTGACAGGTTAGCCTACAATGAGCAGTTCTTC.